The 27 T cell receptor beta chains given below trace back to one sample, sequenced in a study of CD8+ T cells in alopecia areata. It was with CD4, CD8alpha, NKG2D, NKG2ACE and other markers that pooled cutaneous lymph node cells were sorted. Sequencing templates came from extracted RNA that was reverse transcribed into cDNA. The assay was immunoSEQ multiplex PCR, and TCRdb's table has in-frame clones only and misses some. The sample contains 250,000 or so clones, none of them singletons. Source material: CD4+ T cells sorted from a lymph node. The receptors were gathered from a C3H/HeJ mouse with alopecia areata. Strain haplotype (MHC): H2-k.

Comment on this clone: The gene names here belong to mouse. The read is 4 residues too short to cover the CDR3 end, so that end is filled in from the germline J gene. The chain uses TRBV19 and TRBJ2-3, with 7 bases identical to TRBD1. There are 13 residues in the CDR3. Germline values: CDR1 FNHDT, CDR2 SITEND (reference sequence). V was pared by 5 bases and J by 4 bases, with 4 bases of the junction left unmatched. The CDR3 sequence is CASRRQGTETLYF. CDR3 DNA, as far as it was read: TGTGCCAGCAGACGACAGGGCACAGAA.

Only a few counts were recorded for this clone. Germline and genes here are mouse. Distinct nucleotide sequences in the sample also encode this CDR3. The covered CDR3 bases are TGTGCCAGCAGTATAGTTACTGGGGGGTAT. It encodes CASSIVTGGY. The entire CDR3 reads CASSIVTGGYEQYF. The chain employs TRBV19 and TRBJ2-7, with 9 positions matching TRBD2. The read gets to within 4 residues of the CDR3 end, and the germline J gene fills in the rest. CDR3 length: 14 amino acids. Germline lookup yields CDR1 FNHDT and CDR2 SITEND (reference sequence).

As concerns this clone: Germline and genes: mouse. The observed sequence ends 4 residues before the CDR3 terminus, with the missing tail filled in from the germline J gene. The V call is TRBV13-1, the J call TRBJ2-3; TRBD1 matches 7 bases. V was clipped by 3 bases and J by 0 bases; unmatched bases: 7. This CDR3 is built from 16 residues. Germline CDR1 NSHNY, CDR2 SYGAGN. The CDR3 is CASSGGQKSSAETLYF. The covered CDR3 bases are TGTGCCAGCAGTGGGGGACAGAAATCTAGTGCAGAA.

Concerning this clone itself: Genes and germline come from the mouse. The DNA ends 4 residues before the CDR3 does, and the rest of the CDR3 is filled in from the germline J gene. The chain couples TRBV13-1 to TRBJ2-5; 9 bases align to TRBD1. The junction had 6 bases not matched to a gene; V was cut back by 3 bases and J by 1 base. CDR3 length equals 16 residues. Germline V gene sequence: CDR1 NSHNY, CDR2 SYGAGN. The CDR3 bases that were read are TGTGCCAGCAGTGCCCTCACAGGGGGCGACCAAGAC. This sequence encodes CASSALTGGDQD. The whole CDR3 sequence reads CASSALTGGDQDTQYF.

This clone was seen a handful of times. The genes are named according to mouse. The observed sequence ends 4 residues before the CDR3 terminus, with the missing tail filled in from the germline J gene. The chain has TRBV13-1 and TRBJ2-1; the match to TRBD2 covers 10 bases. After removal of 2 bases from V and 0 bases from J, the junction contained 2 bases not matched to a gene. This CDR3 region has 16 residues. CDR1 is NSHNY, CDR2 SYGAGN, per germline. CDR3 DNA, as far as it was read: TGTGCCAGCAGTGAACTGGGGGGGGATAACTATGCT. This gives the protein CASSELGGDNYA. The full CDR3 reads CASSELGGDNYAEQFF.

For this clone: Mouse gene names and germline throughout. Sequencing ends 4 residues short of the CDR3 end; the germline J gene provides the rest. J is TRBJ1-2 and V is TRBV13-2; 9 nucleotides line up with TRBD1. This CDR3 comprises 15 residues. V lost 1 base to trimming and J lost 1 base; unmatched junction nucleotides: 2. Germline V CDR1 and CDR2: NNHNN, SYGAGS (reference sequence). The sequenced part of the CDR3 DNA is TGTGCCAGCGGTGATTGGGACAGGGAAAACTCC. This encodes CASGDWDRENS. The CDR3, in full, reads CASGDWDRENSDYTF.

As for this clone: Germline and genes: mouse. The CDR3 is CASSQDTDSPLYF. The CDR3 DNA, read in part, is TGTGCCAGCAGCCAAGATACAGATTCGCCC. V usage is TRBV5 and J usage is TRBJ1-6; no clear D. The read ends 3 residues shy of where the CDR3 ends; the end is completed using the germline J gene. TRBJ1-6 is classed as an ORF, of uncertain function. The CDR3 covers 13 residues. The germline V gene has CDR1 LGHNA and CDR2 YNLKQL (reference sequence). Trimming took 0 bases from V and 8 from J, leaving 5 bases between them.

As for this clone: The gene symbols are mouse symbols. Read coverage stops 4 residues before the CDR3 terminus; the germline J gene supplies the remainder. V is TRBV19 and J is TRBJ2-3; TRBD2 matches at 9 bases. This CDR3 has 15 residues. CDR1 is FNHDT and CDR2 is SITEND in the germline V gene (reference sequence). J lost 0 bases, V lost 7 bases, and 6 bases had no gene match. CDR3 region: CASSDWGTSAETLYF. The CDR3 bases that were read are TGTGCCAGCTCTGACTGGGGGACTAGTGCAGAA.

A remark on this clone: Gene names are mouse gene names. The read terminates 4 residues before the CDR3 end, so the remaining end is supplied by the germline J gene. The chain couples TRBV5 to TRBJ2-2; D not certain. V lost 2 bases and J lost 0, with 7 bases in between. Germline lookup yields CDR1 LGHNA and CDR2 YNLKQL (reference sequence). This CDR3 has 15 residues. The CDR3 region is CASSQQATNTGQLYF. The sequenced CDR3 bases are TGTGCCAGCAGCCAACAGGCAACAAACACCGGG.

Details on this clone: Gene labels here are mouse ones. The chain's CDR3 is CASRSSLGAYEQYF. The covered CDR3 bases are TGTGCCAGCAGATCATCGCTGGGGGCGTAT. This sequence joins TRBV19 and TRBJ2-7; D is perhaps TRBD2 (7 bases). The read ends 4 residues early relative to the CDR3; the germline J gene fills the gap. Germline values: CDR1 FNHDT, CDR2 SITEND (reference sequence). This CDR3 region has 14 residues.

This clone was counted between two and nine times. The germline and genes are mouse ones. The CDR3 goes on 4 residues after the read ends, and that part is filled in from the germline J gene. The chain uses TRBV13-3 and TRBJ2-4; the D gene is possibly TRBD2 (6 bases). V lost 1 base and J lost 0, with 12 bases in between. CDR3 length: 16 amino acids. The germline gives CDR1 NNHDY, CDR2 SYVADS. CDR3 amino acids: CASSDLWGSSQNTLYF. Partial CDR3 DNA: TGTGCCAGCAGTGATCTCTGGGGCTCTAGTCAAAAC.

As for this clone: Gene and germline names: mouse. The part of the CDR3 DNA that was read is TGTGCCAGCACCAGGGACTGGGGTGCT. This translates into CASTRDWGA. In full, the CDR3 reads CASTRDWGAEQFF. The chain couples TRBV13-3 to TRBJ2-1; 10 positions match TRBD2. The read ends 4 residues before the CDR3 terminus; that terminus is restored from the germline J gene. Germline CDR1 is NNHDY and CDR2 is SYVADS. V was pared by 6 bases and J by 6 bases, with 3 bases of the junction left unmatched. There are 13 residues in the CDR3.

In regard to this clone: Gene names and germline refer to mouse. The CDR3 end is not reached by the read, which stops 4 residues before it; the germline J gene fills it in. The rearrangement links TRBV13-1 to TRBJ2-5; 11 bases fit TRBD1. The germline V gene encodes CDR1 NSHNY and CDR2 SYGAGN. The CDR3 spans 14 residues. The covered CDR3 bases are TGTGCCAGCAGTAAGGGACAGGGGGTTGAC. Translation gives CASSKGQGVD. The whole CDR3 region reads CASSKGQGVDTQYF.

This clone showed up many times. Gene names are mouse gene names. Read sequence stops 4 residues before the CDR3 end, and the germline J gene provides the missing end. Other DNA sequences of this sample code for an identical CDR3. V gene TRBV13-1 combines with J gene TRBJ1-2; a weak D match, TRBD1 (5 bases). This CDR3 contains 13 residues. The V end was cut by 1 base, the J end by 2 bases, with 6 bases between. The germline CDR1 and CDR2 sequences are NSHNY and SYGAGN. The part of the CDR3 DNA that was read is TGTGCCAGCAGTGATTCAGGGAACTCC. It translates to CASSDSGNS. The full CDR3 reads CASSDSGNSDYTF.

As regards this clone: Gene names and germline match the mouse. The read is 4 residues too short to cover the CDR3 end, so that end is filled in from the germline J gene. J is TRBJ1-2 and V is TRBV1; 8 nucleotides match TRBD1. Germline V CDR1 and CDR2: NSQYPW, LRSPGD (reference sequence). The CDR3 totals 14 residues. The V gene end was trimmed by 5 bases and the J gene end by 0 bases; junction bases not matched to a gene: 2. The CDR3 sequence is CTCSQGQANSDYTF. The sequenced CDR3 bases are TGCACCTGCAGTCAGGGACAGGCAAACTCC.

This clone turned up a few times. Here the gene names and germline are mouse. The read terminates 4 residues ahead of where the CDR3 ends, so the germline J gene completes it. The V and J genes are TRBV1 and TRBJ1-2, with D uncertain. The CDR3 consists of 15 residues. V shed 0 bases and J shed 0 bases, with 8 bases lying between them. The germline gives CDR1 NSQYPW, CDR2 LRSPGD (reference sequence). CDR3 sequence reads: CTCSADHSANSDYTF. The sequenced CDR3 bases are TGCACCTGCAGTGCAGATCACAGTGCAAACTCC. Variable domain in full (rest from reference TRBV1 and TRBJ1-2): VTLLEQNPRWRLVPRGQAVNLRCILKNSQYPWMSWYQQDLQKQLQWLFTLRSPGDKEVKSLPGADYLATRVTDTELRLQVANMSQGRTLYCTCSADHSANSDYTFGSGTRLLVI.

This clone was seen a handful of times. Gene names are mouse gene names. Coverage ceases 4 residues before the CDR3 finishes, and the germline J gene fills in the end. This sequence joins TRBV13-3 and TRBJ2-7; 7 bases match TRBD1. V shed 2 bases and J 2 bases; nucleotides not matched to a gene: 1. Germline V lookup: CDR1 NNHDY, CDR2 SYVADS. This CDR3 spans 13 amino acids. The CDR3 spells CASSEGQTYEQYF. The DNA read from the CDR3 is TGTGCCAGCAGTGAGGGACAGACCTAT.

Comments on this clone: Germline and genes here are mouse. The sequence runs out 4 residues before the end of the CDR3; the remainder is reconstructed from the germline J gene. The chain couples TRBV13-1 to TRBJ2-1; 10 bases fit TRBD2. The CDR3 is 16 amino acids. From germline, CDR1 is NSHNY and CDR2 SYGAGN. J was trimmed by 1 base and V by 5 bases; bases with no gene match: 6. CDR3 sequence: CASRDPGLGNYAEQFF. The part of the CDR3 DNA that was read is TGTGCCAGCAGGGATCCGGGACTGGGGAACTATGCT.

On this clone: Gene names are the mouse ones. The CDR3 extends 4 residues past the end of the read, so its final part is completed from the germline J gene. The identical CDR3 is also encoded by other nucleotide sequences in the sample. The chain employs TRBV1 and TRBJ2-7, with 12 bases that match TRBD2. Germline CDR1 NSQYPW, CDR2 LRSPGD (reference sequence). This CDR3 is 15 amino acids long. CDR3 region: CTCSATGTGGYEQYF. The sequenced part of the CDR3 DNA is TGCACCTGCAGTGCCACAGGGACTGGGGGGTAT.

In regard to this clone: The listed genes are named as in mouse. The CDR3 loop is CTCSADLGHPNTGQLYF. CDR3 bases read: TGCACCTGCAGTGCAGATCTCGGACACCCAAACACCGGG. The chain combines TRBV1 with TRBJ2-2; tentatively, D is TRBD1 (5 bases). The read comes to an end 4 residues before the CDR3 does, leaving the germline J gene to fill in the end. V was cut by 0 bases and J by 0 bases, with 11 bases left in between. CDR1 and CDR2 from the germline V gene are NSQYPW and LRSPGD (reference sequence). CDR3 length: 17 residues.

About this clone itself: Gene names are the mouse ones. The missing CDR3 end, 3 residues past where the read stops, is filled in from the germline J gene. This rearrangement joins TRBV13-1 to TRBJ1-6; 10 bases agree with TRBD1. TRBJ1-6 is marked as an open reading frame, function uncertain. The CDR3 runs to 15 residues. Germline V gene data show CDR1 as NSHNY and CDR2 as SYGAGN. Unmatched junction bases numbered 4, after V lost 4 bases and J lost 6 bases. CDR3 bases read: TGTGCCAGCAGTAGACAGGGGGCGCGTAATTCGCCC. It codes for CASSRQGARNSP. The full CDR3 is CASSRQGARNSPLYF.

To note about this clone: Here the gene names and germline are mouse. The read finishes 4 residues shy of the CDR3 end, and the germline J gene is used to complete it. The J gene is TRBJ2-5, the V gene TRBV29; a weak D match, TRBD1 (5 bases). The CDR3 runs 13 residues. Germline V gives CDR1 MSHET, CDR2 SYDVDS. The DNA read from the CDR3 is TGTGCTAGCAGTTTAGCAGGGTTGGAC. Its protein product is CASSLAGLD. The entire CDR3 sequence reads CASSLAGLDTQYF.

Comment on this clone: Gene names are the mouse ones. The read finishes 4 residues shy of the CDR3 end, and the germline J gene is used to complete it. The chain is built from TRBV1 and TRBJ1-1; 10 bases are shared with TRBD1. Germline V gene data show CDR1 as NSQYPW and CDR2 as LRSPGD (reference sequence). This CDR3 is 13 amino acids long. The CDR3 loop is CTCSGGQGKEVFF. CDR3 DNA, as far as it was read: TGCACCTGCAGTGGGGGACAGGGGAAA.

This clone was found a few times. The germline and genes are mouse ones. The read ends 4 residues early relative to the CDR3; the germline J gene fills the gap. J is TRBJ1-2 and V is TRBV1; no clear D. Germline assignment: CDR1 NSQYPW and CDR2 LRSPGD (reference sequence). There are 15 residues in the CDR3. The ends were cut back, 0 bases at V and 0 bases at J, with 8 bases in the middle. The sequenced CDR3 bases are TGCACCTGCAGTGCAGAGGTCGGTGCAAACTCC. Protein: CTCSAEVGANS. The entire CDR3 reads CTCSAEVGANSDYTF.

A remark on this clone: Germline and genes here are mouse. The missing CDR3 end, 3 residues past where the read stops, is filled in from the germline J gene. J is TRBJ1-6 and V is TRBV13-3; 7 bases match TRBD1. TRBJ1-6 is sorted into the ORF group, with uncertain function. The CDR3 contains 15 residues. The trim removed 3 bases at V and 3 bases at J, leaving 3 bases unmatched. Germline V lookup: CDR1 NNHDY, CDR2 SYVADS. CDR3 bases read: TGTGCCAGCAGTGGGGGGGACAGCTATAATTCGCCC. It yields the protein CASSGGDSYNSP. The entire CDR3 is CASSGGDSYNSPLYF.

Comments on this clone: Genes here carry mouse names. The read falls 4 residues short of the CDR3 end, and the missing part is taken from the germline J gene. The chain combines TRBV31 with TRBJ2-3, with TRBD2 matching 8 bases. The CDR3 consists of 15 residues. CDR1 is GKSSPN, CDR2 SITVG, per germline. The junction had 5 bases not matched to a gene; V was cut back by 3 bases and J by 0 bases. The part of the CDR3 DNA that was read is TGTGCCTGGAGCAAACTGGGGGCTAGTGCAGAA. Its translation is CAWSKLGASAE. From start to end, the CDR3 is CAWSKLGASAETLYF.

This clone was seen a handful of times. The gene names here belong to mouse. The sequence runs out 4 residues before the end of the CDR3; the remainder is reconstructed from the germline J gene. V is TRBV14 and J is TRBJ2-7; D gene unclear. The CDR3 totals 13 residues. The V gene's germline CDR1 is SGHDT and CDR2 FRDEAV. V lost 4 bases to trimming and J lost 3 bases, with 11 bases between them. Incomplete CDR3 DNA: TGTGCCAGCAGTCCGACAACAGTCTAT. As protein: CASSPTTVY. The CDR3 in full is CASSPTTVYEQYF.